The 31 T cell receptor beta chains below all came from one sample that was sequenced in a study of T cells in Graves' hyperthyroidism and ophthalmopathy. It was RNA transcripts that yielded the amplified TCR beta CDR3 regions. Initially, a first-round RT-PCR of the TCR CDR3 employed the HTBI primer set. MiXCR, applied by TCRdb to the multiplex PCR reads, yields one record per CDR3 protein. This sample has 750,000 to 900,000 distinct CDR3 sequences, with around 39% found just once. The sample comprised blood. The source is a man younger than 35 with Graves' hyperthyroidism.

The chain couples TRBV9 to TRBJ2-7; weak D call: TRBD2 (6 bases). CDR1 is SGDLS and CDR2 is YYNGEE in the germline V gene. CDR3 size: 13 residues. V dropped 1 base and J dropped 6 bases, with 11 bases sitting between them. CDR3 in amino acids: CASSVRVGSEQYF. CDR3 in DNA: TGTGCCAGCAGCGTAAGGGTCGGGAGCGAGCAGTACTTC.

This chain joins TRBV2 and TRBJ1-5; 9 bases are shared with TRBD1. Germline lookup yields CDR1 SNHLY and CDR2 FYNNEI. CDR3 length: 13 residues. V shed 6 bases and J 9 bases; nucleotides not matched to a gene: 6. The DNA of the CDR3 is TGTGCCAGCAGCCCTACAGGGGGCACGCCCCAGCATTTT. Residues: CASSPTGGTPQHF.

A remark on this clonotype: This may come from a read error, since a much larger clone is one base off. The conserved closing phenylalanine or tryptophan is absent in this CDR3, likely reflecting a read error. The V gene is TRBV20-1, the J gene TRBJ1-6; D is unresolved. CDR1 and CDR2 (germline): DFQATT, SNEGSKA (reference sequence). The CDR3 length is 13 residues. Deletions cut 4 bases from V and 10 bases from J, with 14 bases between. CDR3 protein: CSAIRTLSSPLHS. In nucleotides, the CDR3 is TGCAGTGCTATCCGGACCTTATCCTCACCCCTCCACTCT.

Many counts were recorded for this clonotype. This chain joins TRBV29-1 and TRBJ2-7; D call uncertain. Germline lookup yields CDR1 SQVTM and CDR2 ANQGSEA. The CDR3 has 13 residues. Trimming stripped 0 bases from V and 5 bases from J, with 11 bases between. The CDR3 loop reads CSVEDPERNEQYF. CDR3 nucleotide sequence: TGCAGCGTTGAAGATCCAGAGAGAAACGAGCAGTACTTC.

This clonotype was found many times. The V and J genes are TRBV29-1 and TRBJ2-7; D unresolved. Looked up from germline, CDR1 is SQVTM and CDR2 is ANQGSEA. Trimming removed 3 bases at V and 3 bases at J, with 12 bases between. The CDR3 loop spans 13 amino acids. CDR3 residues: CSVDLVAIYEQYF. The CDR3 region has the DNA TGCAGCGTTGACCTAGTAGCTATCTACGAGCAGTACTTC.

The rearrangement joins TRBV7-8 to TRBJ1-1, with D perhaps TRBD1 (6 bases). Looked up from germline, CDR1 is SGHVS and CDR2 is FQNEAQ. Trimming took off 1 base at V and 1 base at J, with 16 bases between the two ends. The CDR3 is 17 amino acids. CDR3 in DNA: TGTGCCAGCAGCTTAGGGTGGGGGCTAAAAGAGAACACTGAAGCTTTCTTT. This translates into CASSLGWGLKENTEAFF.

This clonotype came up many times. The chain is built from TRBV2 and TRBJ1-1; weak D call: TRBD1 (6 bases). In germline, CDR1 is SNHLY, CDR2 FYNNEI. This CDR3 contains 15 residues. V was trimmed by 4 bases and J by 5 bases, leaving 17 bases between them. Here the CDR3 reads CASSGTDLDRTEAFF. CDR3 sequence (DNA): TGTGCCAGCAGTGGTACCGACCTCGACAGGACTGAAGCTTTCTTT. Full variable domain (outside the CDR3, taken from reference TRBV2 and TRBJ1-1): EPEVTQTPSHQVTQMGQEVILRCVPISNHLYFYWYRQILGQKVEFLVSFYNNEISEKSEIFDDQFSVERPDGSNFTLKIRSTKLEDSAMYFCASSGTDLDRTEAFFGQGTRLTVV.

The chain is built from TRBV2 and TRBJ2-7; no firm D call. Looked up from germline, CDR1 is SNHLY and CDR2 is FYNNEI. The length of the CDR3 is 12 residues. V lost 4 bases to trimming and J lost 3 bases, with 7 bases between them. CDR3 nucleotide sequence: TGTGCCAGCAGTGGTAGCAACTACGAGCAGTACTTC. Translated: CASSGSNYEQYF.

The V call is TRBV7-2, the J call TRBJ2-7; weak D call: TRBD1 (7 bases). Germline V gives CDR1 SGHTA, CDR2 FQGNSA. Trimming cost V 1 base and J 5 bases, with 18 bases left between them. The CDR3 spans 16 residues. CDR3 sequence: CASSLGHGRGDHEQYF. CDR3 coding DNA: TGTGCCAGCAGCTTAGGGCACGGCAGGGGGGACCACGAGCAGTACTTC.

This clonotype was found many times. CDR3 in DNA: TGCAGCGTTGCCCCGGGGACAGGAGGAAACACCATATATTTT. It encodes CSVAPGTGGNTIYF. The chain joins TRBV29-1 to TRBJ1-3; the match to TRBD1 covers 8 bases. Germline assignment: CDR1 SQVTM and CDR2 ANQGSEA. V was pared by 4 bases and J by 4 bases, with 6 bases of the junction left unmatched. The length of the CDR3 is 14 residues.

Here the CDR3 DNA reads TGTGCCAGCAGCCTCAGGGGGCCGAATGAAGCTTTCTTT. This codes for CASSLRGPNEAFF. The chain employs TRBV7-9 and TRBJ1-1; 8 bases align to TRBD1. Germline values: CDR1 SEHNR, CDR2 FQNEAQ (reference sequence). CDR3 length equals 13 residues. With 5 bases clipped from V and 7 bases from J, the junction kept 6 bases outside the gene matches.

This clonotype was observed a single time. The chain combines TRBV7-9 with TRBJ2-7; tentatively, D is TRBD1 (6 bases). The CDR3 sequence is 13 residues long. Trimming left V 3 bases short and J 7 bases short, with 13 bases between. Germline V gene data show CDR1 as SEHNR and CDR2 as FQNEAQ (reference sequence). The CDR3 DNA follows: TGTGCCAGCAGCTTGGAAGGGGGTTGGGAGCAGTACTTC. It is translated as CASSLEGGWEQYF.

This clonotype came up many times. This chain uses TRBV10-3 with TRBJ2-7; D gene ambiguous. Germline CDR1 and CDR2: ENHRY and SYGVKD. This CDR3 has 12 residues. Trimming stripped 4 bases from V and 2 bases from J, with 6 bases between. CDR3: CAISGEAYEQYF. The CDR3 DNA sequence: TGTGCCATCAGTGGAGAGGCCTACGAGCAGTACTTC.

Only a few counts were recorded for this clonotype. The V gene is TRBV9, the J gene TRBJ1-4, with no clear D. Deletions cut 4 bases from V and 3 bases from J, with 10 bases between. CDR3 length equals 14 residues. In germline, CDR1 is SGDLS, CDR2 YYNGEE. The CDR3 loop reads CASSPVGPNEKLFF. The CDR3 DNA sequence: TGTGCCAGCAGCCCCGTGGGTCCTAATGAAAAACTGTTTTTT.

V gene TRBV5-1 combines with J gene TRBJ1-1; D not certain. The ends were cut back, 0 bases at V and 10 bases at J, with 7 bases in the middle. Germline V gene data show CDR1 as SGHRS and CDR2 as YFSETQ. This CDR3 contains 11 residues. Written as DNA, the CDR3 is TGCGCCAGCAGCTTGGGTACGACAGCTTTCTTT. Protein: CASSLGTTAFF.

The chain is built from TRBV29-1 and TRBJ1-2; 8 bases fit TRBD1. CDR3 length: 14 amino acids. The trim removed 0 bases at V and 7 bases at J, leaving 7 bases unmatched. The germline CDR1 and CDR2 sequences are SQVTM and ANQGSEA. The CDR3 loop is CSVEDPDRAFGYTF. The CDR3 DNA follows: TGCAGCGTTGAAGACCCGGACAGGGCCTTTGGCTACACCTTC.

This clonotype was observed a few times. The chain is built from TRBV12-3 or TRBV12-4 and TRBJ1-2, with D perhaps TRBD1 (5 bases). V was clipped by 5 bases and J by 7 bases, with 14 bases between them. This CDR3 region has 13 residues. DNA of the CDR3: TGTGCCAGCAGTCCAGAAACAGGCCCTGGCTACACCTTC. Translation gives CASSPETGPGYTF.

Regarding this clonotype: A much larger clone lies a single base off, so this may be a read error. V usage is TRBV2 and J usage is TRBJ2-7; unclear D gene. Trimming cost V 6 bases and J 7 bases, with 16 bases left between them. Germline values: CDR1 SNHLY, CDR2 FYNNEI. The CDR3 sequence is 13 residues long. CDR3 bases: TGTGCCAGCAGCTTACCCGAAGTAGGAGAGCAGTACTTC. Translating it yields CASSLPEVGEQYF. The full variable domain, rest sourced from reference TRBV2 and TRBJ2-7, is EPEVTQTPSHQVTQMGQEVILRCVPISNHLYFYWYRQILGQKVEFLVSFYNNEISEKSEIFDDQFSVERPDGSNFTLKIRSTKLEDSAMYFCASSLPEVGEQYFGPGTRLTVT.

This clonotype was detected only a few times. The chain links TRBV7-2 to TRBJ2-7; 12 nucleotides align to TRBD2. J lost 7 bases, V lost 5 bases, and 12 bases had no gene match. The CDR3 sequence is 16 residues long. Germline lookup yields CDR1 SGHTA and CDR2 FQGNSA. This CDR3 reads CASSTQKTSGGEEQYF. The DNA of the CDR3 is TGTGCCAGCAGCACCCAGAAGACTAGCGGGGGTGAGGAGCAGTACTTC. Based on the CDR3 plus reference TRBV7-2 and TRBJ2-7, the full variable domain is GAGVSQSPSNKVTEKGKDVELRCDPISGHTALYWYRQSLGQGLEFLIYFQGNSAPDKSGLPSDRFSAERTGGSVSTLTIQRTQQEDSAVYLCASSTQKTSGGEEQYFGPGTRLTVT.

V gene TRBV11-3 combines with J gene TRBJ2-7; 8 bases fit TRBD2. This CDR3 comprises 14 residues. V was pared by 5 bases and J by 6 bases, with 9 bases of the junction left unmatched. The germline V gene encodes CDR1 SGHNT and CDR2 YENEEA. DNA of the CDR3: TGTGCCAGCAGCCCTTCAGCGGGAGCCTTCGAGCAGTACTTC. This sequence encodes CASSPSAGAFEQYF. Complete variable domain (other parts from reference TRBV11-3 and TRBJ2-7): EAGVVQSPRYKIIEKKQPVAFWCNPISGHNTLYWYLQNLGQGPELLIRYENEEAVDDSQLPKDRFSAERLKGVDSTLKIQPAELGDSAVYLCASSPSAGAFEQYFGPGTRLTVT.

In its sample, this clonotype was seen a few times. V gene TRBV14 combines with J gene TRBJ2-2; 10 positions agree with TRBD2. The germline gives CDR1 SGHDN, CDR2 FVKESK. The CDR3 totals 17 residues. V lost 2 bases and J lost 5; bases outside the gene matches: 8. CDR3 bases: TGTGCCAGCAGCCAATTAACCGGGACTAGCGTTACCGGGGAGCTGTTTTTT. Its translation: CASSQLTGTSVTGELFF. The entire variable domain, with the rest obtained from reference TRBV14 and TRBJ2-2, is as follows: EAGVTQFPSHSVIEKGQTVTLRCDPISGHDNLYWYRRVMGKEIKFLLHFVKESKQDESGMPNNRFLAERTGGTYSTLKVQPAELEDSGVYFCASSQLTGTSVTGELFFGEGSRLTVL.

About this clonotype itself: A much larger clone lies one base from this, so it may be a read error. V and J are TRBV6-6 and TRBJ1-2, with 7 positions matching TRBD1. The CDR3 sequence is 15 residues long. J was trimmed by 4 bases and V by 8 bases; bases with no gene match: 13. Germline V CDR1 and CDR2: MNHNY, SVGAGI (reference sequence). The CDR3 reads CASGDYGTASYGYTF. Written as DNA, the CDR3 is TGTGCCAGCGGTGACTACGGGACAGCTTCCTATGGCTACACCTTC.

This clonotype has a handful of counts. The rearrangement uses TRBV4-3 and TRBJ2-7; D call uncertain. Trimming shortened V by 0 bases and J by 2 bases, and 14 bases separated the two germline ends. CDR3 length equals 16 residues. Germline-derived CDR1 and CDR2 are LGHNA and YSLEER. CDR3 in amino acids: CASSQDGRAAPYEQYF. The CDR3 DNA sequence: TGCGCCAGCAGCCAAGATGGTAGGGCTGCTCCCTACGAGCAGTACTTC.

There are a few counts of this clonotype. This chain joins TRBV6-6 and TRBJ2-7, with TRBD1 matching 8 bases. The CDR3 consists of 13 residues. J lost 6 bases, V lost 5 bases, and 6 bases had no gene match. The V gene's germline CDR1 is MNHNY and CDR2 SVGAGI (reference sequence). CDR3 region: CASSRTGWGEQYF. The CDR3 DNA reads as TGTGCCAGCAGTAGGACAGGGTGGGGCGAGCAGTACTTC.

V and J are TRBV14 and TRBJ1-2; a weak D match, TRBD1 (6 bases). This CDR3 comprises 15 residues. V dropped 5 bases and J dropped 4 bases, with 17 bases sitting between them. Germline values: CDR1 SGHDN, CDR2 FVKESK. The CDR3 DNA is TGTGCCAGCAGCGCACAGGGTAGTGGACTCTATGGCTACACCTTC. It is translated as CASSAQGSGLYGYTF.

The CDR3 DNA is TGTGCCAGCACCCTCCAGTGGGGGAGTGAAAAACTGTTTTTT. It is translated as CASTLQWGSEKLFF. This chain connects TRBV6-6 to TRBJ1-4; D is possibly TRBD1 (5 bases). V was cut by 7 bases and J by 7 bases, with 16 bases left in between. The CDR3 is 14 amino acids. Germline V gives CDR1 MNHNY, CDR2 SVGAGI (reference sequence).

In its sample, this clonotype was seen a few times. The chain carries TRBV7-2 and TRBJ2-7; TRBD1 aligns across 7 bases. CDR1 and CDR2 from the germline V gene are SGHTA and FQGNSA. V lost 5 bases, J lost 11 bases, and 6 bases stayed unmatched. This CDR3 has 11 amino acids. The CDR3 here is CASSAGGFEYF. The DNA of the CDR3 is TGTGCCAGCAGCGCAGGGGGTTTTGAGTACTTC.

The chain joins TRBV12-3 or TRBV12-4 to TRBJ1-4; D call uncertain. The CDR3 runs to 16 residues. V lost 3 bases, J lost 0 bases, and 11 bases lay in between. The CDR3, as DNA: TGTGCCAGCAGTTTTTGGACTGAGGCAACTAATGAAAAACTGTTTTTT. Translated: CASSFWTEATNEKLFF.

To note about this clonotype: A much bigger clone sits one base away, suggesting this may be a read error. The CDR3: CASSPGLAGDGETQYF. In nucleotides, the CDR3 is TGTGCCAGCAGCCCCGGACTAGCGGGAGACGGAGAGACCCAGTACTTC. The J gene is TRBJ2-5, the V gene TRBV10-2; 13 positions agree with TRBD2. There are 16 residues in the CDR3. CDR1 is WSHSY and CDR2 is SAAADI in the germline V gene.

This clonotype came up many times. The chain uses TRBV19 and TRBJ1-2; D is ambiguous. CDR3 length: 13 residues. Trimming removed 3 bases at V and 6 bases at J, with 11 bases between. CDR1 and CDR2 from the germline V gene are LNHDA and SQIVND (reference sequence). CDR3 DNA sequence: TGTGCCAGTAGTATCTCTTCGAAGGATGGCTACACCTTC. Protein: CASSISSKDGYTF.

This clonotype was seen many times. V is TRBV29-1 and J is TRBJ1-1; D is unresolved. Germline V gene lookup returns CDR1 SQVTM and CDR2 ANQGSEA. V lost 6 bases and J lost 4, with 15 bases in between. This CDR3 has 13 residues. The CDR3 sequence is CSVSPGLSTEAFF. The DNA of the CDR3 is TGCAGCGTAAGCCCCGGATTGAGCACTGAAGCTTTCTTT.